The present TCR beta chain was sequenced within a study of chemoradiotherapy in HPV16-positive cancers. Study in general: Candidate HPV-specific T-cell clones and common TCR motifs came from functional assays in a couple of HPV16-positive patients.

This clone was picked up a small number of times. What it recognizes is unknown. The CDR3 is 14 residues long. Trimming took 2 bases from V and 0 from J, leaving 7 bases between them. Germline V gives CDR1 ENHRY, CDR2 SYGVKD. Sequenced by immunoSEQ multiplex PCR; TCRdb stores in-frame clones only, minus some. This repertoire shows around 40,000 clones, 75% to 85% found once; its top ten account for more than 5%. The study, taken as a whole, reports: Only two HPV16-positive patients supplied the functional HPV-specificity definition. Better recurrence-free survival went with HPV-responsive T-cell expansion in HPV16-positive patients.

Sequencing was performed on blood, taken from a patient who underwent chemoradiotherapy. The gene calls are TRBV10-3 and TRBJ1-1; D gene uncertain. The sequence was obtained from a human donor with HPV-associated anogenital cancer. The CDR3 DNA follows: TGTGCCATCAGTGAGATACTCATGAACACTGAAGCTTTCTTT. Encoded protein: CAISEILMNTEAFF.